The 27 T cell receptor beta chains below come from one sample, sequenced in a study of T cells in Graves' hyperthyroidism and ophthalmopathy. From RNA transcripts, TCR beta CDR3 regions were amplified. The primer set for the first-round RT-PCR of the TCR CDR3 was HTBI. TCRdb itself ran the multiplex PCR reads through MiXCR, one entry per CDR3 protein. The repertoire includes about 290,000 distinct CDR3 sequences, 10% to 15% of them detected once, and roughly 7.5% sits in the top ten. The sample consisted of blood. These receptors came from a woman in her 30s with Graves' hyperthyroidism that later progressed to Graves' ophthalmopathy.

This clonotype was seen ten or more times. CDR3 DNA sequence: TGTGCCAGCAGTATCCTCCTCAGCACCGGGGAGCTGTTTTTT. Amino acid sequence: CASSILLSTGELFF. The chain carries TRBV28 and TRBJ2-2; no clear D gene. V was cut by 5 bases and J by 4 bases, with 11 bases left in between. Germline-derived CDR1 and CDR2 are MDHEN and SYDVKM. This CDR3 spans 14 amino acids.

V gene TRBV4-3 combines with J gene TRBJ1-1; TRBD1 matches at 7 bases. The V gene end was trimmed by 1 base and the J gene end by 7 bases; junction bases not matched to a gene: 6. The CDR3 runs 14 residues. From germline, CDR1 is LGHNA and CDR2 YSLEER. As DNA, the CDR3 is TGCGCCAGCAGCCAAGGACAGGGAATTTTTGAAGCTTTCTTT. It codes for CASSQGQGIFEAFF.

This clonotype appeared many times. For the CDR3, the DNA is TGTGCCAGCAGTGTTAATAAGGGGACTTCACCCCTCCACTTT. This translates into CASSVNKGTSPLHF. The J gene is TRBJ1-6, the V gene TRBV12-3 or TRBV12-4, with D possibly TRBD1 on 5 matching bases. V lost 5 bases, J lost 9 bases, and 14 bases lay in between. The CDR3 has 14 residues.

This clonotype has ten or more counts. This chain uses TRBV11-2 with TRBJ2-7, with D perhaps being TRBD1 or TRBD2 (5 bases each). The V gene's germline CDR1 is SGHAT and CDR2 FQNNGV. The V end lost 5 bases, the J end lost 1 base, and 15 bases lay between the germline ends. This CDR3 has 15 residues. CDR3 residues: CASSQRDRLSYEQYF. As DNA, the CDR3 is TGTGCCAGCAGCCAGAGGGACCGTCTATCCTACGAGCAGTACTTC.

This clonotype was detected ten times or more. V usage is TRBV27 and J usage is TRBJ2-1; D could derive from TRBD1 or TRBD2 (5 bases each). This CDR3 is built from 15 residues. Trimming cost V 3 bases and J 5 bases, with 14 bases left between them. Germline V gene lookup returns CDR1 MNHEY and CDR2 SMNVEV (reference sequence). The DNA of the CDR3 is TGTGCCAGCAGTTTCAGGGCAGGGACCCACAATGAGCAGTTCTTC. It specifies CASSFRAGTHNEQFF.

This clonotype came up a few times. Being one base from a much bigger clone, this may be a read error. The J gene is TRBJ2-2, the V gene TRBV6-1; D gene unclear. The CDR3 covers 12 residues. Germline loops: CDR1 MNHNS, CDR2 SASEGT. CDR3 sequence (DNA): TGTGCCAGCTGGGCTACCACCAGGGAGCTGTTTTTT. Translating gives CASWATTRELFF.

CDR3 sequence reads: CASSLKGTNQYEQYF. CDR3 bases: TGTGCCAGCAGTTTGAAGGGGACTAACCAATACGAGCAGTACTTC. The J gene is TRBJ2-7, the V gene TRBV12-3 or TRBV12-4, with 7 bases identical to TRBD2. The length of the CDR3 is 15 residues. The V gene end was trimmed by 3 bases and the J gene end by 4 bases; junction bases not matched to a gene: 9.

The chain uses TRBV6-2 or TRBV6-3 and TRBJ2-3; TRBD2 agrees at 13 bases. V shed 7 bases, J shed 2 bases, and the junction held 6 bases outside the gene matches. The CDR3 has 16 amino acids. The germline gives CDR1 MNHEY, CDR2 SVGEGT. Here the CDR3 DNA reads TGTGCCAGCACCCGACTAGCGGGGGGATACACAGATACGCAGTATTTT. As protein: CASTRLAGGYTDTQYF.

The genes are TRBV4-1 and TRBJ2-7; D perhaps matches TRBD2 (7 bases). This CDR3 has 19 amino acids. Trimming pared 0 bases from V and 2 bases from J, leaving 23 bases between. The germline V gene has CDR1 MGHRA and CDR2 YSYEKL. The CDR3, as DNA: TGCGCCAGCAGCCAAGAAATAAGTGGGGGGGCGATCCCCCCCTACGAGCAGTACTTC. Translating it yields CASSQEISGGAIPPYEQYF.

This clonotype was recorded many times. The chain employs TRBV6-1 and TRBJ2-7; D is perhaps TRBD1 (6 bases). This CDR3 comprises 14 residues. Germline V gives CDR1 MNHNS, CDR2 SASEGT. V lost 5 bases to trimming and J lost 6 bases, with 17 bases between them. CDR3 loop: CASSPYQGTGEQYF. For the CDR3, the DNA is TGTGCCAGCAGTCCGTACCAGGGGACGGGCGAGCAGTACTTC.

V usage is TRBV28 and J usage is TRBJ2-7, with a tentative D call TRBD2 (6 bases). Trimming cost V 6 bases and J 6 bases, with 18 bases left between them. The CDR3 spans 14 residues. The germline gives CDR1 MDHEN, CDR2 SYDVKM. The CDR3 is CASRLLAISTEQYF. CDR3 nucleotide sequence: TGTGCCAGCAGGTTGCTAGCGATCTCTACCGAGCAGTACTTC.

This clonotype was observed many times. V and J are TRBV6-1 and TRBJ1-3; possibly TRBD1 for D (6 bases). The CDR3 spans 15 residues. Trimming pared 6 bases from V and 3 bases from J, leaving 15 bases between. CDR1 and CDR2 from the germline V gene are MNHNS and SASEGT. In nucleotides, the CDR3 is TGTGCCAGCAGCAGAACAGGGAGGGTTGGAAACACCATATATTTT. Its translation is CASSRTGRVGNTIYF.

This clonotype was recorded a few times. This chain's CDR3 is CASGPLRELFF. The CDR3 coding sequence is TGTGCCAGCGGTCCACTAAGGGAGCTGTTTTTT. The genes are TRBV27 and TRBJ2-2; unclear D gene. Germline V lookup: CDR1 MNHEY, CDR2 SMNVEV (reference sequence). The CDR3 sequence is 11 residues long. Trimming removed 8 bases at V and 9 bases at J, with 10 bases between.

The CDR3 region has the DNA TGTGCCAGCAGCTGGGGGACTAGCGGCCACATGGATACGCAGTATTTT. It encodes CASSWGTSGHMDTQYF. V usage is TRBV5-6 and J usage is TRBJ2-3; 11 nucleotides line up with TRBD2. Germline lookup yields CDR1 SGHDT and CDR2 YYEEEE. The CDR3 is 16 amino acids. V gave up 3 bases and J gave up 6 bases; unmatched junction bases: 9.

This clonotype appeared many times. The V and J genes are TRBV6-1 and TRBJ2-3; 7 bases fit TRBD2. Per germline, CDR1 MNHNS and CDR2 SASEGT. The CDR3 length is 15 residues. Unmatched junction bases numbered 7, after V lost 1 base and J lost 6 bases. CDR3 sequence reads: CASSEVAGDRDTQYF. CDR3 sequence (DNA): TGTGCCAGCAGTGAAGTAGCGGGTGATCGGGATACGCAGTATTTT.

In this sample, this clonotype turned up many times. The chain couples TRBV6-1 to TRBJ1-1; 9 nucleotides line up with TRBD1. Germline lookup yields CDR1 MNHNS and CDR2 SASEGT. There are 16 residues in the CDR3. Trimming cost V 6 bases and J 0 bases; bases outside gene matches: 8. The CDR3 sequence is CASSQIQGAMNTEAFF. The CDR3 region has the DNA TGTGCCAGCAGCCAGATACAGGGGGCTATGAACACTGAAGCTTTCTTT.

This clonotype was seen ten or more times. This chain uses TRBV28 with TRBJ1-2; TRBD1 matches at 8 bases. The germline gives CDR1 MDHEN, CDR2 SYDVKM. This CDR3 is 20 amino acids long. V shed 4 bases and J 8 bases; nucleotides not matched to a gene: 27. CDR3 loop: CASSSPDRGHESPVQLGYTF. CDR3 nucleotides: TGTGCCAGCAGTTCACCTGACAGGGGCCACGAGTCCCCAGTCCAGTTGGGCTACACCTTC.

This clonotype was picked up many times. The CDR3 region has the DNA TGTGCCAGCAGCTTATGGGGTGGGGGGGCCTCCTACGAGCAGTACTTC. Residues: CASSLWGGGASYEQYF. The gene calls are TRBV7-9 and TRBJ2-7; a possible D gene is TRBD2 (7 bases). Trimming removed 2 bases from V and 0 bases from J, with 14 bases in between. Germline lookup yields CDR1 SEHNR and CDR2 FQNEAQ (reference sequence). CDR3 length equals 16 residues.

This clonotype appeared a single time. The final CDR3 position lacks the conserved phenylalanine or tryptophan, pointing to a likely read error. The chain combines TRBV11-2 with TRBJ1-2; TRBD1 might be the D (5 bases). The V end was cut by 3 bases, the J end by 5 bases, with 10 bases between. This CDR3 spans 13 amino acids. Germline lookup yields CDR1 SGHAT and CDR2 FQNNGV. DNA of the CDR3: TGTGCCAGCAGCTTGGACCCAGGGTATGGCTACACCCTC. Protein: CASSLDPGYGYTL.

This clonotype was seen at least ten times. The CDR3 loop is CASTKGISGNTIYF. The CDR3 bases are TGTGCCAGCACCAAGGGGATCTCTGGAAACACCATATATTTT. V gene TRBV2 combines with J gene TRBJ1-3, with TRBD1 as a possible D gene (5 bases). Trimming left V 7 bases short and J 0 bases short, with 10 bases between. The CDR3 sequence is 14 residues long. From germline, CDR1 is SNHLY and CDR2 FYNNEI.

This clonotype was found many times. This chain links TRBV6-2 or TRBV6-3 with TRBJ2-3, with a weak D call TRBD2 (5 bases). This CDR3 is built from 14 residues. Germline-derived CDR1 and CDR2 are MNHEY and SVGEGT. Trimming pared 6 bases from V and 2 bases from J, leaving 12 bases between. CDR3 nucleotide sequence: TGTGCCAGCAGCCCGAGCGGTCCCACAGATACGCAGTATTTT. It is translated as CASSPSGPTDTQYF.

A few counts support this clonotype. The chain employs TRBV27 and TRBJ1-6, with D possibly matching TRBD1 (6 bases). CDR3 length: 16 residues. The V gene's germline CDR1 is MNHEY and CDR2 SMNVEV (reference sequence). Trimming took 7 bases from V and 5 from J, leaving 18 bases between them. CDR3 region: CASTLGGHDDNSPLHF. In DNA form, the CDR3 reads TGTGCCAGCACCCTTGGGGGACACGACGATAATTCACCCCTCCACTTT.

This clonotype was seen at least ten times. The rearrangement joins TRBV7-2 to TRBJ2-7; 8 bases fit TRBD2. CDR1 is SGHTA, CDR2 FQGNSA, per germline. The CDR3 is made up of 14 amino acids. Losses at the gene ends were 4 bases for V and 7 bases for J; bases not matched to a gene: 9. CDR3 coding DNA: TGTGCCAGCAGCTCCCAGAGCGGGAGTGGAGAGCAGTACTTC. Translating it yields CASSSQSGSGEQYF. Full variable domain (remainder filled in from reference TRBV7-2 and TRBJ2-7): GAGVSQSPSNKVTEKGKDVELRCDPISGHTALYWYRQSLGQGLEFLIYFQGNSAPDKSGLPSDRFSAERTGGSVSTLTIQRTQQEDSAVYLCASSSQSGSGEQYFGPGTRLTVT.

This clonotype was counted a few times. The gene calls are TRBV27 and TRBJ2-7; either TRBD1 or TRBD2 may supply D (5 bases each). The CDR3 runs to 14 residues. Trimming cost V 5 bases and J 5 bases, with 16 bases left between them. CDR1 is MNHEY, CDR2 SMNVEV, per germline (reference sequence). CDR3: CASSVLGALHEQYF. The DNA of the CDR3 is TGTGCCAGCAGTGTCCTCGGGGCGCTGCACGAGCAGTACTTC.

This clonotype was recorded a few times. This rearrangement joins TRBV25-1 to TRBJ1-1, with D possibly matching TRBD1 (6 bases). Trimming shortened V by 3 bases and J by 4 bases, and 12 bases separated the two germline ends. The CDR3 has 14 amino acids. CDR1 and CDR2 (germline): MGHDK, SYGVNS. The CDR3 region is CASSELTGTTEAFF. The DNA for the CDR3 is TGTGCCAGCAGTGAGCTCACAGGGACCACTGAAGCTTTCTTT.

This clonotype was picked up many times. The chain uses TRBV3-1 and TRBJ2-2; no definite D call. Trimming stripped 1 base from V and 7 bases from J, with 10 bases between. This CDR3 is 14 amino acids long. CDR1 is LGHDT and CDR2 is YNNKEL in the germline V gene (reference sequence). Here the CDR3 DNA reads TGTGCCAGCAGCCAAGGACCTGCAGGCGGGGAGCTGTTTTTT. This encodes CASSQGPAGGELFF.

The sample holds many counts of this clonotype. The V call is TRBV28, the J call TRBJ1-2; 8 nucleotides agree with TRBD1. The trim removed 4 bases at V and 10 bases at J, leaving 20 bases unmatched. The CDR3 contains 17 residues. Germline assignment: CDR1 MDHEN and CDR2 SYDVKM. The CDR3 loop is CASSSPHTLDRGSDYTF. In DNA form, the CDR3 reads TGTGCCAGCAGTTCTCCTCACACCCTCGACAGGGGATCTGACTACACCTTC.